The rows below give T cell receptor beta chains drawn from one sample of a study of CD8 T cells in Susac syndrome. MiXCR was run by TCRdb on the immunoSEQ multiplex PCR reads, yielding one entry per CDR3 protein. The sample consists of some 120,000 distinct CDR3 sequences, roughly 94% of them appearing once. The sequenced sample was CD4+ T cells from PBMCs. Every receptor here comes from a human donor with multiple sclerosis. Both conserved end residues are part of each CDR3. The order of the fields is D gene, CDR3 length, clone size, J gene, V gene, CDR3 protein, CDR3 DNA. The D gene is left open where the match is weak. The listing skips clone size in some rows; elsewhere it reads once, few, many or a size class.

- 15 - TRBJ1-1 TRBV25-1 CASSESGSMNTEAFF TGTGCCAGCAGTGAATCAGGCAGCATGAACACTGAAGCTTTCTTT
TRBD2 18 - TRBJ2-1 TRBV9 CASSVYAPTSSSYNEQFF TGTGCCAGCAGCGTATACGCTCCGACTAGCAGCTCCTACAATGAGCAGTTCTTC
TRBD1 14 - TRBJ2-2 TRBV2 CASSYDRAKGELFF TGTGCCAGCAGCTACGACAGGGCAAAGGGGGAGCTGTTTTTT
- 10 - TRBJ1-1 TRBV20-1 CSAMWTEAFF TGCAGTGCTATGTGGACGGAAGCTTTCTTT
- 16 - TRBJ2-7 TRBV18 CASSPPAGSLTYEQYF TGTGCCAGCTCACCACCGGCGGGCTCCCTCACCTACGAGCAGTACTTC
- 14 - TRBJ1-5 TRBV2 CASSVGWVNQPQHF TGTGCCAGCAGTGTGGGATGGGTCAATCAGCCCCAGCATTTT
TRBD2 16 once TRBJ2-3 TRBV7-2 CASSLERGGSTDTQYF TGTGCCAGCAGCTTGGAGCGGGGGGGAAGCACAGATACGCAGTATTTT
- 11 few TRBJ2-3 TRBV30 CAWSGPDTQYF TGTGCCTGGAGTGGCCCAGATACGCAGTATTTT
TRBD2 17 once TRBJ2-7 TRBV7-2 CASSSVLRGSGRHEQYF TGTGCCAGCAGCTCCGTCCTGAGGGGGAGCGGGAGGCACGAGCAGTACTTC
- 15 - TRBJ1-6 TRBV30 CAWSVGGGQRSPLHF TGTGCCTGGAGTGTCGGCGGGGGGCAGCGATCACCCCTCCACTTT
- 15 - TRBJ1-2 TRBV9 CASSADQAGPYGYTF TGTGCCAGCAGCGCTGATCAAGCAGGGCCTTATGGCTACACCTTC
- 17 - TRBJ2-3 TRBV27 CASSPRWGGIRTDTQYF TGTGCCAGCAGTCCTAGGTGGGGGGGCATCAGGACAGATACGCAGTATTTT
- 15 once TRBJ1-2 TRBV2 CASSGYGTSLYGYTF TGTGCCAGCAGTGGTTACGGCACTTCCCTTTATGGCTACACCTTC
- 14 - TRBJ2-7 TRBV7-6 CASSLAAVPYEQYF TGTGCCAGCAGCTTAGCGGCAGTACCCTACGAGCAGTACTTC
TRBD1 18 - TRBJ1-1 TRBV4-1 CASSQTQDRVTQNTEAFF TGCGCCAGCAGCCAGACCCAGGACAGGGTGACCCAGAACACTGAAGCTTTCTTT
- 14 - TRBJ1-5 TRBV3-1 CASSQDVGNQPQHF TGTGCCAGCAGCCAAGATGTAGGCAATCAGCCCCAGCATTTT
TRBD1 15 - TRBJ2-7 TRBV10-3 CAINTGGSAIHEQYF TGTGCCATCAATACAGGGGGCTCGGCAATCCACGAGCAGTACTTC
- 11 few TRBJ2-7 TRBV29-1 CSVELGSEQYF TGCAGCGTTGAGTTAGGTTCCGAGCAGTACTTC
- 15 few TRBJ2-6 TRBV7-2 CASSPSPSGANVLTF TGTGCCAGCAGCCCTTCCCCTTCTGGGGCCAACGTCCTGACTTTC
- 13 - TRBJ1-5 TRBV3-1 CASSQDGSQPQHF TGTGCCAGCAGCCAAGACGGCAGTCAGCCCCAGCATTTT
- 15 - TRBJ2-7 TRBV18 CASSPPRGDYYEQYF TGTGCCAGCTCACCACCCAGGGGGGACTACTACGAGCAGTACTTC
- 15 - TRBJ1-2 TRBV29-1 CSVEGRDGANYGYTF TGCAGCGTTGAAGGACGAGACGGAGCTAACTATGGCTACACCTTC
- 13 - TRBJ1-6 TRBV30 CAWSVQPGSPLHF TGTGCCTGGAGTGTACAACCGGGATCACCCCTCCACTTT
- 15 - TRBJ2-5 TRBV9 CASSVEAGPQETQYF TGTGCCAGCAGCGTAGAGGCAGGACCCCAAGAGACCCAGTACTTC
- 13 - TRBJ1-2 TRBV20-1 CSASSRTEYGYTF TGCAGTGCTAGTAGTCGGACGGAGTATGGCTACACCTTC
TRBD2 14 - TRBJ2-7 TRBV12-3/TRBV12-4 CASSPGTSVYEQYF TGTGCCAGCAGTCCCGGGACTAGCGTCTACGAGCAGTACTTC
TRBD1 15 once TRBJ1-5 TRBV24-1 CATSDPTGGNQPQHF TGTGCCACCAGTGATCCGACAGGGGGGAATCAGCCCCAGCATTTT
- 17 once TRBJ2-5 TRBV6-2/TRBV6-3 CASSYPRGGFERATQYF TGTGCCAGCAGTTACCCCAGGGGTGGTTTTGAGAGAGCGACCCAGTACTTC
TRBD1 13 - TRBJ2-1 TRBV3-1 CASSQVRTGEQFF TGTGCCAGCAGCCAAGTACGGACAGGAGAGCAGTTCTTC
- 16 - TRBJ2-3 TRBV6-1 CASSPWGKGSTDTQYF TGTGCCAGCAGCCCATGGGGGAAGGGGAGCACAGATACGCAGTATTTT
TRBD1 13 - TRBJ2-7 TRBV29-1 CSATRDRHYEQYF TGCAGCGCTACCCGGGACAGACACTACGAGCAGTACTTC
TRBD2 16 - TRBJ2-1 TRBV5-1 CASSAPLAGGYNEQFF TGCGCCAGCAGCGCCCCTCTAGCGGGAGGATACAATGAGCAGTTCTTC
- 13 - TRBJ2-7 TRBV7-9 CASSLYGGDEQYF TGTGCCAGCAGCTTATACGGGGGCGACGAGCAGTACTTC
TRBD2 22 - TRBJ2-5 TRBV9 CASSVAIASGRAHTTDQETQYF TGTGCCAGCAGCGTAGCAATCGCTAGCGGGAGAGCCCACACCACCGACCAAGAGACCCAGTACTTC
- 14 - TRBJ2-2 TRBV10-3 CAIRGTGNTGELFF TGTGCCATCAGGGGGACTGGGAACACCGGGGAGCTGTTTTTT
- 16 - TRBJ1-2 TRBV6-5 CASSFLSPSGIDGYTF TGTGCCAGCAGTTTTCTTAGTCCTTCTGGCATAGATGGCTACACCTTC
- 10 - TRBJ2-1 TRBV29-1 CSVWENEQFF TGCAGCGTATGGGAGAATGAGCAGTTCTTC
- 17 - TRBJ2-5 TRBV12-3/TRBV12-4 CASSLGSGNLYQETQYF TGTGCCAGCAGTTTAGGTTCGGGGAACCTGTACCAAGAGACCCAGTACTTC
TRBD2 14 - TRBJ2-5 TRBV12-3/TRBV12-4 CASSRTSGEETQYF TGTGCCAGCAGCAGGACTAGCGGGGAAGAGACCCAGTACTTC
- 13 - TRBJ2-7 TRBV12-3/TRBV12-4 CASSLTVSYEQYF TGTGCCAGCAGTTTAACGGTCTCCTACGAGCAGTACTTC
- 10 - TRBJ2-7 TRBV25-1 CASSANQQYF TGTGCCAGCAGTGCGAACCAGCAGTACTTC
- 17 - TRBJ1-2 TRBV7-2 CASSLGIWAAREGGYTF TGTGCCAGCAGCTTAGGTATCTGGGCGGCTAGGGAGGGTGGCTACACCTTC
- 15 - TRBJ1-4 TRBV18 CASSPPAGLGEKLFF TGTGCCAGCTCACCACCGGCCGGGCTGGGGGAAAAACTGTTTTTT
TRBD1 15 - TRBJ2-3 TRBV29-1 CSLLGTAEYTDTQYF TGCAGCTTGTTAGGGACAGCGGAATACACAGATACGCAGTATTTT
- 13 - TRBJ1-1 TRBV29-1 CSVEEGWGTEAFF TGCAGCGTTGAGGAGGGGTGGGGCACTGAAGCTTTCTTT
TRBD1 13 - TRBJ2-5 TRBV5-1 CASHRGDGETQYF TGCGCCAGCCACAGGGGCGATGGGGAGACCCAGTACTTC
- 13 few TRBJ1-1 TRBV7-2 CASSLEQNTEAFF TGTGCCAGCAGCTTAGAACAGAACACTGAAGCTTTCTTT
- 15 - TRBJ1-3 TRBV7-9 CASSLDRGSGNTIYF TGTGCCAGCAGCTTAGACCGGGGTTCCGGAAACACCATATATTTT
TRBD2 12 - TRBJ2-1 TRBV10-1 CASNSGTSGQFF TGCGCCAGCAACTCCGGGACTAGTGGGCAGTTCTTC
TRBD1 14 - TRBJ2-5 TRBV18 CASSSTGGAKTQYF TGTGCCAGCTCGTCCACAGGGGGCGCGAAGACCCAGTACTTC
- 16 - TRBJ2-2 TRBV20-1 CSARSFGHPNTGELFF TGCAGTGCTAGAAGTTTCGGCCACCCGAACACCGGGGAGCTGTTTTTT
TRBD2 15 - TRBJ2-1 TRBV10-3 CAIGTSGLSVYEQFF TGTGCCATCGGAACTAGCGGGCTTTCTGTGTATGAGCAGTTCTTC
- 11 - TRBJ2-5 TRBV7-9 CASRPVETQYF TGTGCCAGCAGGCCGGTGGAGACCCAGTACTTC
- 13 - TRBJ1-1 TRBV28 CASSEQGRSEAFF TGTGCCAGCAGTGAACAGGGTAGGAGTGAAGCTTTCTTT
TRBD1 15 - TRBJ1-1 TRBV7-9 CASSSLGQGSAEAFF TGTGCCAGCAGCTCCTTGGGACAGGGTAGCGCTGAAGCTTTCTTT
TRBD1 14 once TRBJ2-2 TRBV19 CASNVQGGTGELFF TGTGCCAGTAATGTACAGGGGGGCACCGGGGAGCTGTTTTTT
- 13 - TRBJ2-7 TRBV27 CASSLAGSYEQYF TGTGCCAGCAGTTTAGCGGGTTCCTACGAGCAGTACTTC
- 13 - TRBJ2-5 TRBV30 CAWSKRNRETQYF TGTGCCTGGAGTAAAAGAAATAGAGAGACCCAGTACTTC